Sequencing of this TCR beta chain was carried out in a study of T-cell memory formation after mild COVID-19. Across the whole study: Among the donors, TCR clusters were largely specific to each donor. Study-wide points: A balance of CD4 and CD8 characterized clones contracting day 15 to 85, whereas later expanders leaned CD4+. Pre-infection memory held some responding clones, suggesting pre-existing cross-reactive T cells responded.

TCRdb re-called the 5' RACE reads through MiXCR, storing one row per CDR3 protein. The data hold roughly 250,000 distinct CDR3 sequences, with about 17% observed a single time. The V and J ends lost 5 bases and 2 bases, in that order; junction bases with no gene match: 1. This CDR3 region has 14 residues. This clonotype was seen many times. The antigen remains unidentified. The chain combines TRBV12-3 or TRBV12-4 with TRBJ1-5, with TRBD1 identical over 9 bases. The source is a man between 18 and 29 years old who had mild COVID-19 (a few samples of this study predate the infection). Cell type and time point are not known. The specimen sequenced was PBMCs or a T cell subset sorted from them (not recorded which). CDR3: CASSRTGGNQPQHF. CDR3 sequence (DNA): TGTGCCAGCAGTCGGACAGGGGGCAATCAGCCCCAGCATTTT.